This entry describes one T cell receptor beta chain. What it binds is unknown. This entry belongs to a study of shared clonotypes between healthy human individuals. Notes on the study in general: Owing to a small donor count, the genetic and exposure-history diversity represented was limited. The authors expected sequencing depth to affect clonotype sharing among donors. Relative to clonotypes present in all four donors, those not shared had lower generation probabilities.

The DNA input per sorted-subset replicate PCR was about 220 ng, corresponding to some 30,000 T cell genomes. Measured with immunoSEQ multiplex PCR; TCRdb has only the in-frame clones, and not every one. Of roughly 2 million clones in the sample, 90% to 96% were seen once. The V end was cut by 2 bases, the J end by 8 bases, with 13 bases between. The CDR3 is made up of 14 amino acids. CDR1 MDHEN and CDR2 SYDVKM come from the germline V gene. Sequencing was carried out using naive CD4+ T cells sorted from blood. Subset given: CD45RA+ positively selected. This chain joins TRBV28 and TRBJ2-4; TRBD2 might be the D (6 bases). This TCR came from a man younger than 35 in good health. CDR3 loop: CASSLPGGVYIQYF. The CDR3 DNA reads TGTGCCAGCAGTTTACCAGGAGGGGTATACATTCAGTACTTC.